Listed here are 20 T cell receptor beta chains from one sample, sequenced in a study of T cells in Graves' hyperthyroidism and ophthalmopathy. Authors of the study amplified TCR beta CDR3 regions from RNA transcripts. HTBI primers were employed in a first-round RT-PCR of the TCR CDR3. TCRdb reprocessed the multiplex PCR reads via MiXCR and lists one record per CDR3 protein. This table has roughly 250,000 distinct CDR3 sequences, about 14% appearing once. Sequencing used blood. Receptor source: a woman in her thirties or forties with Graves' hyperthyroidism that later progressed to Graves' ophthalmopathy.

Many counts were recorded for this clonotype. The chain is built from TRBV11-3 and TRBJ2-1, with no clear D. The germline V and J ends were trimmed by 3 bases and 1 base, with 13 bases remaining between them. CDR3 length: 16 residues. Germline CDR1 reads SGHNT; CDR2 reads YENEEA. The CDR3 bases are TGTGCCAGCAGCTTTTATTGGTTCGGATCCTACAATGAGCAGTTCTTC. This translates into CASSFYWFGSYNEQFF. Full variable domain (rest looked up from reference TRBV11-3 and TRBJ2-1): EAGVVQSPRYKIIEKKQPVAFWCNPISGHNTLYWYLQNLGQGPELLIRYENEEAVDDSQLPKDRFSAERLKGVDSTLKIQPAELGDSAVYLCASSFYWFGSYNEQFFGPGTRLTVL.

The sample holds many counts of this clonotype. The rearrangement joins TRBV10-2 to TRBJ2-7, with 10 bases matching TRBD1. The CDR3 has 13 amino acids. Germline loops: CDR1 WSHSY, CDR2 SAAADI. With 6 bases clipped from V and 5 bases from J, the junction kept 4 bases outside the gene matches. CDR3 region: CASSLTGGNEQYF. The CDR3 DNA reads as TGCGCCAGCAGCCTGACAGGGGGCAACGAGCAGTACTTC.

The chain carries TRBV18 and TRBJ2-2; 7 bases are a match to TRBD1. Looked up from germline, CDR1 is KGHSH and CDR2 is LQKENI. The CDR3 has 16 residues. With V trimmed by 0 bases and J by 0 bases, 1 base remained unmatched. The CDR3 reads CASSPPGQTNTGELFF. Written as DNA, the CDR3 is TGTGCCAGCTCACCACCGGGACAGACGAACACCGGGGAGCTGTTTTTT.

This clonotype appeared many times. J is TRBJ2-5 and V is TRBV24-1; no reliable D call. The CDR3 sequence is 15 residues long. Germline CDR1 KGHDR, CDR2 SFDVKD. The V end lost 3 bases, the J end lost 5 bases, and 15 bases lay between the germline ends. The CDR3 protein is CATSDPGSLGETQYF. As DNA, the CDR3 is TGTGCCACCAGTGATCCCGGGTCCTTGGGGGAGACCCAGTACTTC.

There are many counts of this clonotype. This chain links TRBV15 with TRBJ1-5, with 8 bases matching TRBD1. The germline V gene encodes CDR1 LNHNV and CDR2 YYDKDF (reference sequence). The J segment lost 1 base and the V segment lost 5 bases, leaving 7 bases of the junction unmatched. This CDR3 is built from 16 residues. The CDR3 loop is CATSGDRGGSNQPQHF. As DNA, the CDR3 is TGTGCCACCAGCGGCGACAGGGGTGGAAGCAATCAGCCCCAGCATTTT.

This clonotype was seen ten or more times. The V call is TRBV11-3, the J call TRBJ2-1, with D perhaps matching TRBD2 (6 bases). Germline loops: CDR1 SGHNT, CDR2 YENEEA. CDR3 length: 14 residues. V lost 1 base and J 4 bases, leaving 8 bases between the germline ends. The CDR3 coding sequence is TGTGCCAGCAGCTTAGGGGACTTTTACAATGAGCAGTTCTTC. This codes for CASSLGDFYNEQFF.

This clonotype was counted at least ten times. The chain is built from TRBV19 and TRBJ2-1; D ambiguous. Germline CDR1 and CDR2: LNHDA and SQIVND (reference sequence). The CDR3 has 16 residues. V was cut by 4 bases and J by 2 bases, with 15 bases left in between. DNA for the CDR3: TGTGCCAGTAGTACCCGGCGGCCGGCGGCCTACAATGAGCAGTTCTTC. This gives the protein CASSTRRPAAYNEQFF.

The chain is built from TRBV10-2 and TRBJ1-3; TRBD1 is a possible D gene (5 bases). Trimming pared 0 bases from V and 0 bases from J, leaving 6 bases between. Germline V gene sequence: CDR1 WSHSY, CDR2 SAAADI. The CDR3 loop spans 15 amino acids. The CDR3 nucleotides read TGCGCCAGCAGTGAGTCTGGGGGCTCTGGAAACACCATATATTTT. Protein product: CASSESGGSGNTIYF.

This clonotype was counted a few times. The genes are TRBV4-1 and TRBJ2-7; the D call may be TRBD1 or TRBD2 (5 bases each). Germline loops: CDR1 MGHRA, CDR2 YSYEKL. The CDR3 loop spans 15 amino acids. Trimming stripped 4 bases from V and 4 bases from J, with 17 bases between. CDR3 bases: TGCGCCAGCAGCCCCTACGGGGCCTTGGGTTACGAGCAGTACTTC. Encoded protein: CASSPYGALGYEQYF.

This clonotype was counted many times. The rearrangement links TRBV19 to TRBJ1-1; 10 nucleotides match TRBD1. In germline, CDR1 is LNHDA, CDR2 SQIVND (reference sequence). The CDR3 sequence is 14 residues long. With 6 bases clipped from V and 3 bases from J, the junction kept 4 bases outside the gene matches. CDR3 nucleotides: TGTGCCAGTAGGACTGGACAGGGGGACACTGAAGCTTTCTTT. This translates into CASRTGQGDTEAFF.

Many counts were recorded for this clonotype. This sequence joins TRBV6-1 and TRBJ1-1, with 7 bases that match TRBD1. The CDR3 is 12 residues long. CDR1 and CDR2 from the germline V gene are MNHNS and SASEGT. V was pared by 6 bases and J by 5 bases, with 3 bases of the junction left unmatched. CDR3 coding DNA: TGTGCCAGCAGACAGGGGTGGACTGAAGCTTTCTTT. It translates to CASRQGWTEAFF.

This clonotype was counted many times. The chain has TRBV12-3 or TRBV12-4 and TRBJ2-3; tentative D call: TRBD2 (5 bases). The CDR3 is 13 amino acids. Trimming took off 7 bases at V and 6 bases at J, with 14 bases between the two ends. CDR3 DNA: TGTGCCAGCATCCCGGGAACGGGGGATACGCAGTATTTT. As protein: CASIPGTGDTQYF.

This clonotype was seen a handful of times. The DNA of the CDR3 is TGTGCCAGCAGTGTCGGCGGGCGGAGCACAGATACGCAGTATTTT. This gives the protein CASSVGGRSTDTQYF. The chain carries TRBV6-4 and TRBJ2-3; a possible D gene is TRBD2 (5 bases). This CDR3 is 15 amino acids long. Trimming pared 4 bases from V and 0 bases from J, leaving 11 bases between. CDR1 and CDR2 (germline): MRHNA, SNTAGT.

The gene calls are TRBV9 and TRBJ1-1; D is undetermined. The CDR3 length is 15 residues. CDR1 and CDR2 (germline): SGDLS, YYNGEE. V lost 0 bases and J lost 2, with 11 bases in between. The CDR3 DNA follows: TGTGCCAGCAGCGTAGGGTGGCATCCTAACACTGAAGCTTTCTTT. It codes for CASSVGWHPNTEAFF.

This clonotype was seen a single time. The chain is built from TRBV19 and TRBJ1-5; D perhaps matches TRBD1 (6 bases). V lost 4 bases to trimming and J lost 6 bases, with 13 bases between them. The germline CDR1 and CDR2 sequences are LNHDA and SQIVND (reference sequence). The length of the CDR3 is 14 residues. CDR3 in amino acids: CASSNWGLSQPQHF. The DNA for the CDR3 is TGTGCCAGTAGTAACTGGGGGCTAAGTCAGCCCCAGCATTTT.

At least ten counts were recorded for this clonotype. The chain recombines TRBV28 with TRBJ1-2, with 10 bases matching TRBD1. CDR3 length: 14 residues. The junction had 7 bases not matched to a gene; V was cut back by 5 bases and J by 7 bases. Germline-derived CDR1 and CDR2 are MDHEN and SYDVKM. For the CDR3, the DNA is TGTGCCAGCAGTCCCATGGACAGGGGGAGTGGCTACACCTTC. Its protein product is CASSPMDRGSGYTF.

This clonotype was counted a single time. A much larger clone is a single base away; this may be a read error. V usage is TRBV18 and J usage is TRBJ2-3, with 8 positions matching TRBD2. The CDR3 extends over 15 amino acids. CDR1 and CDR2 (germline): KGHSH, LQKENI. CDR3 sequence (DNA): TGTGCCCGCTCACCGACGGGAGGGCCGGTGGATACGCAGTATTTT. As protein: CARSPTGGPVDTQYF.

This chain joins TRBV12-3 or TRBV12-4 and TRBJ1-3, with 8 bases identical to TRBD1. The length of the CDR3 is 17 residues. V was clipped by 2 bases and J by 1 base; unmatched bases: 7. In nucleotides, the CDR3 is TGTGCCAGCAGTTTAACGGCACAGGGGGTTTCTGGAAACACCATATATTTT. As protein: CASSLTAQGVSGNTIYF.

There are many counts of this clonotype. The chain carries TRBV28 and TRBJ2-5; 9 positions agree with TRBD2. Germline CDR1 is MDHEN and CDR2 is SYDVKM. The CDR3 totals 15 residues. V was pared by 6 bases and J by 4 bases, with 9 bases of the junction left unmatched. The CDR3 region has the DNA TGTGCCAGCAGCCGCGTAGCGGGAGTAGGAGAGACCCAGTACTTC. Its protein is CASSRVAGVGETQYF.

In its sample, this clonotype was seen many times. The V gene is TRBV2, the J gene TRBJ2-7, with D unclear. CDR3 length equals 12 residues. The V gene lost 8 bases and the J gene lost 3 bases, with 11 bases spanning the gap. CDR1 SNHLY and CDR2 FYNNEI come from the germline V gene. The CDR3: CASRTEGYEQYF. Written as DNA, the CDR3 is TGTGCCAGCCGGACGGAAGGCTACGAGCAGTACTTC.